The T cell receptor beta chain under discussion was sequenced for a study of T-cell memory formation after mild COVID-19. For the study at large: TCR clusters mostly belonged to single donors. Study results and limitations: Several responding clones turned up in pre-infection memory, indicating that cross-reactive memory may have taken part. Mostly located in CM and EM were contracting CD4+ clones, with contracting CD8+ clones located in EMRA.

This clonotype appeared a few times. The antigen is undetermined. In germline, CDR1 is DFQATT, CDR2 SNEGSKA (reference sequence). With V trimmed by 6 bases and J by 6 bases, 4 bases remained unmatched. The CDR3 totals 11 residues. 5'RACE primed from the constant segment yielded TCR alpha and TCR beta cDNA libraries bearing sample barcodes and UMIs. Each CDR3 protein gets one entry after TCRdb re-called the 5' RACE reads with MiXCR. The sample lists about 200,000 distinct CDR3 sequences; 9% to 10% were seen once. V is TRBV20-1 and J is TRBJ1-1; 7 bases map to TRBD1. Sequencing input: PBMCs or a T cell subset sorted from them (not recorded which). This receptor was identified in a young man who had mild COVID-19 (a few samples of this study predate the infection). Cell type and time point are not known. The CDR3 protein is CSAGGGSEAFF. The CDR3 region has the DNA TGCAGTGCAGGGGGCGGCTCTGAAGCTTTCTTT.